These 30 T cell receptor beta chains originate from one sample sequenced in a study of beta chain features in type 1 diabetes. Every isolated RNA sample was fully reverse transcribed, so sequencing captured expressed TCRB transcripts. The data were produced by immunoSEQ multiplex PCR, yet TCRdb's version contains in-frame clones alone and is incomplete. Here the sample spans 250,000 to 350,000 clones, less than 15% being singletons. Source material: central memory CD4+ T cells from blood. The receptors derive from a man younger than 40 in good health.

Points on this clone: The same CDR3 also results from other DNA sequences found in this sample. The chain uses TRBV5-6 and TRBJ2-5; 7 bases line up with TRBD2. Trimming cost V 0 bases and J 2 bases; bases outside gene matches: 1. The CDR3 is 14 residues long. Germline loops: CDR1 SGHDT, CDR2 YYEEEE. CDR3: CASSLGGGQETQYF. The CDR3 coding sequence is TGTGCCAGCAGCTTGGGCGGGGGTCAAGAGACCCAGTACTTC.

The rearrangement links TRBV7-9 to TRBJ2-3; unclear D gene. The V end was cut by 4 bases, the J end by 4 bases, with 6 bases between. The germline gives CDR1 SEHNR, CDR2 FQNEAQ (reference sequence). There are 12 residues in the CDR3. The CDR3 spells CASSSLPDTQYF. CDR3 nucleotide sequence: TGTGCCAGCAGCTCCTTACCAGATACGCAGTATTTT.

The CDR3 DNA is TGCGCCAGCAGCTTGGAGGGGGCCACTGAAGCTTTCTTT. Translating it yields CASSLEGATEAFF. The chain joins TRBV5-1 to TRBJ1-1; TRBD1 aligns across 7 bases. From germline, CDR1 is SGHRS and CDR2 YFSETQ. The trim removed 0 bases at V and 4 bases at J, leaving 0 bases unmatched. The CDR3 is made up of 13 amino acids.

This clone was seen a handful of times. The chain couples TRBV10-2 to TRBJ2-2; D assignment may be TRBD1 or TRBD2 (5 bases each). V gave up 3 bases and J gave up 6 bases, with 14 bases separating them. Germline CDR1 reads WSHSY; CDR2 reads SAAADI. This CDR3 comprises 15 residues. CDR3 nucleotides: TGCGCCAGCAGTGATCCCGGGGCCGCATCCGGGGAGCTGTTTTTT. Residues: CASSDPGAASGELFF.

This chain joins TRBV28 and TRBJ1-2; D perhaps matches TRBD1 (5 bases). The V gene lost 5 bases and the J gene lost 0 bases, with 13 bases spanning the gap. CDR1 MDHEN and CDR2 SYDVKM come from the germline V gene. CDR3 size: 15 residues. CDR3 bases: TGTGCCAGCAGTACCCCCGGGGACCCTAACTATGGCTACACCTTC. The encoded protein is CASSTPGDPNYGYTF.

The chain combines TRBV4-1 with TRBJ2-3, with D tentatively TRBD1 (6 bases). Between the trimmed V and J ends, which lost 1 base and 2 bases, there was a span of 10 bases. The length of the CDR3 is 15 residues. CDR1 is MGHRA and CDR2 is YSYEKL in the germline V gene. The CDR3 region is CASSQVTGPTDTQYF. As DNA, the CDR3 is TGCGCCAGCAGCCAAGTTACAGGGCCCACAGATACGCAGTATTTT.

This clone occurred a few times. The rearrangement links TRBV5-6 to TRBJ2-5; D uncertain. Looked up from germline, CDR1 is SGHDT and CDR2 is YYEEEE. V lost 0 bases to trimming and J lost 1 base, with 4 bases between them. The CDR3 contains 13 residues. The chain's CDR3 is CASSLGPQETQYF. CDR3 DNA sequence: TGTGCCAGCAGCTTGGGACCCCAAGAGACCCAGTACTTC.

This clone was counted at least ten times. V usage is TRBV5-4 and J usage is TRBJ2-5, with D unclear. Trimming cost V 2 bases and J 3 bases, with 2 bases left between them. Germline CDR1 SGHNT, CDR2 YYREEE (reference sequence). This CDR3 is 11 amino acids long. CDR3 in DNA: TGTGCCAGCAGCTTTGAAGAGACCCAGTACTTC. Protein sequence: CASSFEETQYF.

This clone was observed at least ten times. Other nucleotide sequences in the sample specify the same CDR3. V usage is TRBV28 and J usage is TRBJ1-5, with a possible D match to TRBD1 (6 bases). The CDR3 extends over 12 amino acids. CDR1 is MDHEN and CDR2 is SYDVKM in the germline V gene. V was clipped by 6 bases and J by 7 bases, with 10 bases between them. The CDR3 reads CASSWGRQPQHF. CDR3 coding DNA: TGTGCCAGCAGCTGGGGGCGACAGCCCCAGCATTTT.

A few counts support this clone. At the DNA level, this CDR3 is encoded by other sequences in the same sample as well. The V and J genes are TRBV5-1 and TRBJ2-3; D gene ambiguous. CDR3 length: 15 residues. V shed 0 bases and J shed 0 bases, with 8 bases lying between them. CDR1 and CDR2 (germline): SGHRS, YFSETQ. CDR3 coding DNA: TGCGCCAGCAGCTTGGGGAGCGACAGCACAGATACGCAGTATTTT. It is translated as CASSLGSDSTDTQYF.

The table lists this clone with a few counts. The CDR3 protein is CASSRVPTRGYTF. CDR3 in DNA: TGTGCCAGCAGCAGGGTCCCTACAAGGGGCTACACCTTC. The chain is built from TRBV21-1 and TRBJ1-2. TRBV21-1 is a listed pseudogene. There are 13 residues in the CDR3.

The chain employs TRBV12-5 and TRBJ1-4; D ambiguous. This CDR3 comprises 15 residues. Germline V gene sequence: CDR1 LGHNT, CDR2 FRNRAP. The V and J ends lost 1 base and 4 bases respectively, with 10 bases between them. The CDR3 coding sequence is TGTGCTAGTGGTTTGGACCCGGGTTATAATGAAAAACTGTTTTTT. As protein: CASGLDPGYNEKLFF.

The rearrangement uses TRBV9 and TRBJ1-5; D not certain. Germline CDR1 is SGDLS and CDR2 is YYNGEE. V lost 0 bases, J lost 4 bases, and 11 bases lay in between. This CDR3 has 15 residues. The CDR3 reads CASSVGPGRNQPQHF. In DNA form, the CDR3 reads TGTGCCAGCAGCGTAGGCCCAGGAAGAAATCAGCCCCAGCATTTT.

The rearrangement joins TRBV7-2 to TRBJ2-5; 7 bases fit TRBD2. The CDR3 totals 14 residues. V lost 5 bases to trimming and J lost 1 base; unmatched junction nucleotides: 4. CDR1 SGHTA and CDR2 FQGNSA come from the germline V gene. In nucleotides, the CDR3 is TGTGCCAGCAGCCCAGCGGGGCTCCAAGAGACCCAGTACTTC. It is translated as CASSPAGLQETQYF.

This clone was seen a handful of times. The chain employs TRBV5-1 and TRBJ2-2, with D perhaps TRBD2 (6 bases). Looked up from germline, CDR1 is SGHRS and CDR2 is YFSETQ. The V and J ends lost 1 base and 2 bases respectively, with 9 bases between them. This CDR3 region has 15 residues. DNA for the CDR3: TGCGCCAGCAGCTTGTGGGGGGACAACACCGGGGAGCTGTTTTTT. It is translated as CASSLWGDNTGELFF.

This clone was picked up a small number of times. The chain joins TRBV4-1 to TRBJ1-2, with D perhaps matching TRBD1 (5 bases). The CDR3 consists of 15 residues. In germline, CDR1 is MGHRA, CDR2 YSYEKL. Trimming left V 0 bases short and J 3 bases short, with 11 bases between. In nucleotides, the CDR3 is TGCGCCAGCAGCCAAGATCGTGCGGGACACTATGGCTACACCTTC. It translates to CASSQDRAGHYGYTF.

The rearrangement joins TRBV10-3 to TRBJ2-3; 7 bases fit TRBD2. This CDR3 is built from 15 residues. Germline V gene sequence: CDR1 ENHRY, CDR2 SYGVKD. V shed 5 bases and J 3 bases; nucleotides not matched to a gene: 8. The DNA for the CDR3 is TGTGCCATCAGTCAAAGCGGGATGGGGACAGATACGCAGTATTTT. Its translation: CAISQSGMGTDTQYF.

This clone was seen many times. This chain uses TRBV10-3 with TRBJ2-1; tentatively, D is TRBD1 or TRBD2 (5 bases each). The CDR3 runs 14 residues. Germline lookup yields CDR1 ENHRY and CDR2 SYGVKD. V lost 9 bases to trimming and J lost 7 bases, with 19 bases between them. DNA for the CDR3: TGTGCCATTGGGGACGGAGTAGTGGTGAATGAGCAGTTCTTC. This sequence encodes CAIGDGVVVNEQFF.

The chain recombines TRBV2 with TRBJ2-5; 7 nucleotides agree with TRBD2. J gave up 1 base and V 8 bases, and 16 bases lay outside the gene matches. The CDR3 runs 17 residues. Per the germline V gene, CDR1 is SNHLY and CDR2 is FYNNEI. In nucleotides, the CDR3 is TGTGCCAGCGGCCGTATTAGCGGGCTCGGAGGCCAAGAGACCCAGTACTTC. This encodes CASGRISGLGGQETQYF.

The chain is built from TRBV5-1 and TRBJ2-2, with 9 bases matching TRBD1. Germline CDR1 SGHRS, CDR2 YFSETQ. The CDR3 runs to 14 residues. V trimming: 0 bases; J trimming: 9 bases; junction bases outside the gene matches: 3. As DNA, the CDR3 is TGCGCCAGCAGCTTGGACAGGGGGCAGAGGGAGCTGTTTTTT. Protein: CASSLDRGQRELFF.

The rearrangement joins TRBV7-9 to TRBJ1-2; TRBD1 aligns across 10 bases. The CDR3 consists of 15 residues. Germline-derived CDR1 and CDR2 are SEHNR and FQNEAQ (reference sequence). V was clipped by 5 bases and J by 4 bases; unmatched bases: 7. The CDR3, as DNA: TGTGCCAGCAGCCGACAGGGGGCCCTCGGCTATGGCTACACCTTC. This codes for CASSRQGALGYGYTF.

The CDR3 is CASSPGAPLGYTF. CDR3 bases: TGTGCCAGCAGCCCCGGGGCCCCCCTTGGCTACACCTTC. The genes are TRBV7-9 and TRBJ1-2; weak D call: TRBD1 (5 bases). CDR3 length: 13 residues. Trimming took off 5 bases at V and 7 bases at J, with 14 bases between the two ends. Looked up from germline, CDR1 is SEHNR and CDR2 is FQNEAQ (reference sequence).

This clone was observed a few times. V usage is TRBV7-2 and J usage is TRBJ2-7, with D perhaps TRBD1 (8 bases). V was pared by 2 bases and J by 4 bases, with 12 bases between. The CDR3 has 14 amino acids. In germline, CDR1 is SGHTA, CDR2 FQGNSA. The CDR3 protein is CASSLIQGGYEQYF. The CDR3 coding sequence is TGTGCCAGCAGCTTAATACAGGGGGGGTACGAGCAGTACTTC.

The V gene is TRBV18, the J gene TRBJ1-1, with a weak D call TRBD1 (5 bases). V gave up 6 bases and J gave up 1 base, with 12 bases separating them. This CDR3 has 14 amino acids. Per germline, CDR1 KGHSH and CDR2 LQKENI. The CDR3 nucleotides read TGTGCCAGCTCGCCGGGACGGCGGAACACTGAAGCTTTCTTT. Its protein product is CASSPGRRNTEAFF. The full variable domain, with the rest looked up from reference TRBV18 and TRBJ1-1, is NAGVMQNPRHLVRRRGQEARLRCSPMKGHSHVYWYRQLPEEGLKFMVYLQKENIIDESGMPKERFSAEFPKEGPSILRIQQVVRGDSAAYFCASSPGRRNTEAFFGQGTRLTVV.

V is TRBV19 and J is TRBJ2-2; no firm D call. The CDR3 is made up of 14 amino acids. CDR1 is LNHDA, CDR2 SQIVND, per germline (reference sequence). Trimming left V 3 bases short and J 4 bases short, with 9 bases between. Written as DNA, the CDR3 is TGTGCCAGTAGTATGTCCTCGGCCACCGGGGAGCTGTTTTTT. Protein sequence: CASSMSSATGELFF.

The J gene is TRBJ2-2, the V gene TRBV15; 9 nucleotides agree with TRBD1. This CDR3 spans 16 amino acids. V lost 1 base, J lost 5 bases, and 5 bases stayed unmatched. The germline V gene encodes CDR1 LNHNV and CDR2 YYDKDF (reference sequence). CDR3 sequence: CATSRAQGARTGELFF. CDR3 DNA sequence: TGTGCCACCAGCAGAGCACAGGGGGCAAGAACCGGGGAGCTGTTTTTT.

CDR3 in DNA: TGTGCCAGCAGCCCTCGGAGACGGACTAGCGGGGGGACCTACAATGAGCAGTTCTTC. Encoded protein: CASSPRRRTSGGTYNEQFF. This chain uses TRBV7-2 with TRBJ2-1; 14 positions match TRBD2. The CDR3 is 19 residues long. Germline values: CDR1 SGHTA, CDR2 FQGNSA. The V segment lost 5 bases and the J segment 2 bases; nucleotides outside the gene matches: 11.

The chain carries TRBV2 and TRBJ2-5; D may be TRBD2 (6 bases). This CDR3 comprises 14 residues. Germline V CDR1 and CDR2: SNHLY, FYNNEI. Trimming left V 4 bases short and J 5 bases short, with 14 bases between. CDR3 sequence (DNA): TGTGCCAGCAGTGGTGTCAAGGGGAGGGAGACCCAGTACTTC. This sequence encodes CASSGVKGRETQYF.

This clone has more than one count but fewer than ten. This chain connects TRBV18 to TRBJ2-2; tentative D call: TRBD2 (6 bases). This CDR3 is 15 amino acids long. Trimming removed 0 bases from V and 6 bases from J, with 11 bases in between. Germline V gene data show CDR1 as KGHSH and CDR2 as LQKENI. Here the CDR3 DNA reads TGTGCCAGCTCACCACCGAGACTAGATTCCGGGGAGCTGTTTTTT. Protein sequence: CASSPPRLDSGELFF.

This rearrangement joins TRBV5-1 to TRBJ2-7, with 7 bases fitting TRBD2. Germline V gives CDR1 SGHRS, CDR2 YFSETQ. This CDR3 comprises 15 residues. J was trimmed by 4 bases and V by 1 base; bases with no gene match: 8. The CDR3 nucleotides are TGCGCCAGCAGCTTGAGGGAGGGAGGGATGTACGAGCAGTACGTC. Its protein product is CASSLREGGMYEQYV.